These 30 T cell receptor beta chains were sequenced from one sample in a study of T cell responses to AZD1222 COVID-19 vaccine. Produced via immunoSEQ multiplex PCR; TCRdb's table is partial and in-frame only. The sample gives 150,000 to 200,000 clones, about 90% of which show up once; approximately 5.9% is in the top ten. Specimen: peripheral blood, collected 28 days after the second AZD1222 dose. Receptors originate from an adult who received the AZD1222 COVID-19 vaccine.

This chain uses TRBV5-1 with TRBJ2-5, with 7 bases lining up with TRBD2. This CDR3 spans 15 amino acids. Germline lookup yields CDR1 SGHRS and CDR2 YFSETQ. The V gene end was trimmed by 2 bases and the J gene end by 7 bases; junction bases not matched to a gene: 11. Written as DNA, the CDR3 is TGCGCCAGCAGCTTTACAGGCCGGGAGGTGGGGACCCAGTACTTC. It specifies CASSFTGREVGTQYF.

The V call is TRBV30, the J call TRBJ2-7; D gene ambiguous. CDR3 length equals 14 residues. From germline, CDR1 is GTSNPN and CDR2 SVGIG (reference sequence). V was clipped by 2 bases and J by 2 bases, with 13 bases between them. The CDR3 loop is CAWSLLRFPYEQYF. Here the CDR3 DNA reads TGTGCCTGGAGTCTCCTGCGGTTCCCCTACGAGCAGTACTTC.

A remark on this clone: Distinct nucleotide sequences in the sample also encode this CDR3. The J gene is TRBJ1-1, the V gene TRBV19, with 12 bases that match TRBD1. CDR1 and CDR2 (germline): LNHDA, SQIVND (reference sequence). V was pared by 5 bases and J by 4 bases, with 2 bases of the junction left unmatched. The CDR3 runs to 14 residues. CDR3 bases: TGTGCCAGTAGTCCGGGACAGGGGGCCACTGAAGCTTTCTTT. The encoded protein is CASSPGQGATEAFF.

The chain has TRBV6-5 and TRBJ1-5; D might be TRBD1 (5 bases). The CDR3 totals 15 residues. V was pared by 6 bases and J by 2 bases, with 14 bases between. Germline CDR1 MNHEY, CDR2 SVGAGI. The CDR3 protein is CASRSLEGGNQPQHF. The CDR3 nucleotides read TGTGCCAGCAGGTCCCTCGAAGGGGGCAATCAGCCCCAGCATTTT.

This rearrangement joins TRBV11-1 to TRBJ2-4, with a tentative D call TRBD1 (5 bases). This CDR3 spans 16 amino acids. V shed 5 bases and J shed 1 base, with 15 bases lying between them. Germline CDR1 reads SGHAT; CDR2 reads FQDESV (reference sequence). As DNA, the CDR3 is TGTGCCAGCAGCCCCTCAAGGGGTTACGCCAAAAACATTCAGTACTTC. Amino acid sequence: CASSPSRGYAKNIQYF.

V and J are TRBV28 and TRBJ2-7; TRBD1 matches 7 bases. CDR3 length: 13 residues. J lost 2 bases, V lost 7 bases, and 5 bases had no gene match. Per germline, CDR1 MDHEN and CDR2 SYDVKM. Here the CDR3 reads CASTRTGPYEQYF. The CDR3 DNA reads TGTGCCAGCACCCGGACAGGACCCTACGAGCAGTACTTC.

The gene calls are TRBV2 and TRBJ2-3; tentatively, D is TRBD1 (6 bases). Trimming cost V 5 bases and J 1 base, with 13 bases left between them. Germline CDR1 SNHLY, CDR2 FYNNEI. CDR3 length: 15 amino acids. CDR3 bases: TGTGCCAGCAGTTACCAGGGGATCGGCACAGATACGCAGTATTTT. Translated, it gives CASSYQGIGTDTQYF.

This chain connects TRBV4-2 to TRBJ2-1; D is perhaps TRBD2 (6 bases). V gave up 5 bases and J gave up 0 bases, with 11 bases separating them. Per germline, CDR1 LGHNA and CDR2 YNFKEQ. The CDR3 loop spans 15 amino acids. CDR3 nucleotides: TGTGCCAGCAGCGGGACTGTCAGCTCCTACAATGAGCAGTTCTTC. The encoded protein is CASSGTVSSYNEQFF.

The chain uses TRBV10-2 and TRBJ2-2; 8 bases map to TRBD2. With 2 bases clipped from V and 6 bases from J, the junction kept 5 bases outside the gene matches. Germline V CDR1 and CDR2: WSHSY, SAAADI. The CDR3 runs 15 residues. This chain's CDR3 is CASSEGGTRAGELFF. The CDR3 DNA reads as TGCGCCAGCAGTGAGGGAGGGACTAGGGCCGGGGAGCTGTTTTTT.

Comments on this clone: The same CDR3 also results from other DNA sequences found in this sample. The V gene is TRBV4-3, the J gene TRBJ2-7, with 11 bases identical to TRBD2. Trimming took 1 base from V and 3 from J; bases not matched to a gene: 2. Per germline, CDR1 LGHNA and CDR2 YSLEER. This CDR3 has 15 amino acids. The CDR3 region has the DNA TGCGCCAGCAGCCAAGGCCTAGCGGGGGGCTACGAGCAGTACTTC. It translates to CASSQGLAGGYEQYF.

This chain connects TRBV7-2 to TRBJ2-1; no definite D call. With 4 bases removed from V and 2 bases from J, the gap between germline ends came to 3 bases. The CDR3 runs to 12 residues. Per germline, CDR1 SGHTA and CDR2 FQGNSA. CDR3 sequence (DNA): TGTGCCAGCAGCTCCACCTACAATGAGCAGTTCTTC. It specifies CASSSTYNEQFF.

The CDR3 sequence: CSVQTTGAFGKLFF. CDR3 nucleotide sequence: TGCAGCGTTCAAACCACAGGTGCCTTTGGAAAACTGTTTTTT. This chain uses TRBV29-1 with TRBJ1-4; D might be TRBD1 (5 bases). CDR1 and CDR2 from the germline V gene are SQVTM and ANQGSEA. This CDR3 is 14 amino acids long. V shed 5 bases and J shed 10 bases, with 20 bases lying between them.

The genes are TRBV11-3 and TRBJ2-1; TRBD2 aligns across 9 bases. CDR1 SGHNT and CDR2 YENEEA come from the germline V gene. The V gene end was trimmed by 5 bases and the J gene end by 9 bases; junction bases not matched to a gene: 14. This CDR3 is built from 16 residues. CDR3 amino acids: CASSPTSGSPRSEQFF. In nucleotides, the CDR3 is TGTGCCAGCAGCCCCACTAGCGGGTCCCCCAGGAGTGAGCAGTTCTTC. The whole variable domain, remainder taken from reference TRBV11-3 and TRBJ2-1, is EAGVVQSPRYKIIEKKQPVAFWCNPISGHNTLYWYLQNLGQGPELLIRYENEEAVDDSQLPKDRFSAERLKGVDSTLKIQPAELGDSAVYLCASSPTSGSPRSEQFFGPGTRLTVL.

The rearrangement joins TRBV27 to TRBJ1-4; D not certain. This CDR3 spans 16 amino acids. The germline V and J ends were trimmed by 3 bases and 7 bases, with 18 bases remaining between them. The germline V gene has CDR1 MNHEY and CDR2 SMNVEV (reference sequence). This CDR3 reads CASSFRTFKGGEKLFF. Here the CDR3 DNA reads TGTGCCAGCAGTTTCAGGACTTTTAAAGGAGGTGAAAAACTGTTTTTT.

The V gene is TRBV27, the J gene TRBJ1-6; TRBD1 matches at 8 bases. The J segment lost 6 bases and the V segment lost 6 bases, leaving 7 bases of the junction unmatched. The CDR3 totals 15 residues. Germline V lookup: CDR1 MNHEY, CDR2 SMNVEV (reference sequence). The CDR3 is CASRSGTGSNSPLHF. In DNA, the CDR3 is TGTGCCAGCAGATCCGGGACAGGATCTAATTCACCCCTCCACTTT.

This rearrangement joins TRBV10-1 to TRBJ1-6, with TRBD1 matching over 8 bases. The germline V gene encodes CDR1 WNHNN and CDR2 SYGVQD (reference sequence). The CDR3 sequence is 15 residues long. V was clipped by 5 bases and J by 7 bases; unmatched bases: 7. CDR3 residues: CASSQDRGRNSPLHF. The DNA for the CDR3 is TGCGCCAGCAGTCAAGACAGGGGCAGGAATTCACCCCTCCACTTT.

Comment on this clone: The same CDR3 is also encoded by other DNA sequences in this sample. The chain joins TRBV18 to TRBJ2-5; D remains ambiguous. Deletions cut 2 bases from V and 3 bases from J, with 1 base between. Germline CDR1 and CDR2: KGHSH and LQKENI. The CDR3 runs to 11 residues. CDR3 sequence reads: CASSPEETQYF. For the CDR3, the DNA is TGTGCCAGCTCACCAGAAGAGACCCAGTACTTC.

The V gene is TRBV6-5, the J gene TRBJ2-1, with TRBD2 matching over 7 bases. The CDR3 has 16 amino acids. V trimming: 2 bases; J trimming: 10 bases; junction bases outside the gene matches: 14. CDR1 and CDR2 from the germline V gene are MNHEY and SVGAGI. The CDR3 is CASSYLAGVMSREQFF. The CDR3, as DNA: TGTGCCAGCAGTTACCTGGCGGGAGTCATGAGTCGGGAGCAGTTCTTC.

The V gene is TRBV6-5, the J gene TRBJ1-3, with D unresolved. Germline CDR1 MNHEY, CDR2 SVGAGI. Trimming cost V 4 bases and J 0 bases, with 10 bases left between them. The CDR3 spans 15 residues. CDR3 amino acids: CASSFDGSSGNTIYF. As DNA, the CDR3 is TGTGCCAGCAGTTTTGACGGAAGCTCTGGAAACACCATATATTTT.

The CDR3 loop reads CASSSTDRITRPTSTDTQYF. The CDR3 bases are TGTGCCAGCAGCTCCACCGACCGAATAACTAGACCCACTAGCACAGATACGCAGTATTTT. The chain carries TRBV7-3 and TRBJ2-3, with a weak D call TRBD2 (5 bases). Trimming removed 4 bases from V and 0 bases from J, with 26 bases in between. The CDR3 is 20 residues long. Germline loops: CDR1 SGHTA, CDR2 FQGTGA.

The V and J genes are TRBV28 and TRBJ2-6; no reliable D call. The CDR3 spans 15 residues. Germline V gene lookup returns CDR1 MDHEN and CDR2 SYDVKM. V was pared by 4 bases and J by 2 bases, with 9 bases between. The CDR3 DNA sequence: TGTGCCAGCAGTTACGGCGGCACTGGGGCCAACGTCCTGACTTTC. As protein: CASSYGGTGANVLTF.

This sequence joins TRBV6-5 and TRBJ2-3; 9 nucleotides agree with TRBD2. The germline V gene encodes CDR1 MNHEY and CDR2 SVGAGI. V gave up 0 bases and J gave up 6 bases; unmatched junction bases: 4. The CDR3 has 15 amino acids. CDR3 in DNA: TGTGCCAGCAGTTACTCGGCGGGGGGGCCTGATACGCAGTATTTT. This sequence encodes CASSYSAGGPDTQYF.

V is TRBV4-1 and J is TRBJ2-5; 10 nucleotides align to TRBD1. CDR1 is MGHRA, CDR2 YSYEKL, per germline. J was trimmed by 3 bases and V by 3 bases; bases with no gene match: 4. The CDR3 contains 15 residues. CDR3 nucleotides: TGCGCCAGCAGCCAGACAGGGGGCAGAGAAGAGACCCAGTACTTC. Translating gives CASSQTGGREETQYF.

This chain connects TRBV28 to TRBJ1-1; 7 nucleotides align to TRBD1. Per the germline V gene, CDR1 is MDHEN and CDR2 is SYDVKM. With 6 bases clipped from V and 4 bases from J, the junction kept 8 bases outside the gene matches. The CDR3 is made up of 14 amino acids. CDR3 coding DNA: TGTGCCAGCAGAACAGGGGCTTTGGGCACTGAAGCTTTCTTT. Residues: CASRTGALGTEAFF.

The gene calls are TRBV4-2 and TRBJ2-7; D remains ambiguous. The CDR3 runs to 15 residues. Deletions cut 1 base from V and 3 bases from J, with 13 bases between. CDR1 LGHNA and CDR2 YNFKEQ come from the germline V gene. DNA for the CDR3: TGTGCCAGCAGCCAAGTAGGGATCACATTCTACGAGCAGTACTTC. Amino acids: CASSQVGITFYEQYF.

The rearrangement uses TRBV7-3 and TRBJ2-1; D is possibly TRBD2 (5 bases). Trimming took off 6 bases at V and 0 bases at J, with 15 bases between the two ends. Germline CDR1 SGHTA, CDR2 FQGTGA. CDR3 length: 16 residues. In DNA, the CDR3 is TGTGCCAGCAGTTCCGATACTAGGATCTCCTACAATGAGCAGTTCTTC. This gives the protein CASSSDTRISYNEQFF.

The DNA for the CDR3 is TGTGCCAGCAGCCAGAATAATCAGCCCCAGCATTTT. It translates to CASSQNNQPQHF. The chain is built from TRBV4-2 and TRBJ1-5; D is uncertain. The germline gives CDR1 LGHNA, CDR2 YNFKEQ. This CDR3 contains 12 residues. V was clipped by 3 bases and J by 4 bases, with 4 bases between them.

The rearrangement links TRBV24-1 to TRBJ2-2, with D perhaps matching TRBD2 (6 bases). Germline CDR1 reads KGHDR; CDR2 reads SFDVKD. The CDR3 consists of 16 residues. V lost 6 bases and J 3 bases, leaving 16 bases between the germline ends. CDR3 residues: CATSKFGGRDTGELFF. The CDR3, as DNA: TGTGCCACCAGTAAGTTTGGGGGGAGAGACACCGGGGAGCTGTTTTTT.

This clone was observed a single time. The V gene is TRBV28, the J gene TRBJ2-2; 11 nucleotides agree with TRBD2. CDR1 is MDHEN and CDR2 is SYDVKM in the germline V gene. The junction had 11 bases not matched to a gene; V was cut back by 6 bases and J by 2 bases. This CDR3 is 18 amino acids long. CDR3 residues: CASSTGTSGQVNTGELFF. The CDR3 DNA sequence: TGTGCCAGCAGCACCGGGACTAGCGGACAAGTTAACACCGGGGAGCTGTTTTTT.

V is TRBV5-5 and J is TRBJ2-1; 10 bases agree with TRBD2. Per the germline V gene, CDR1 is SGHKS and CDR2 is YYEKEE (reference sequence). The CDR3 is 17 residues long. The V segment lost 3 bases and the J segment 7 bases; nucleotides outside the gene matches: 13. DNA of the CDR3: TGTGCCAGCAGCTCAATAGAGGGACTAGCGTTGTGGAATGAGCAGTTCTTC. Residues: CASSSIEGLALWNEQFF.